Shown below are 14 T cell receptor beta chains from a single sample sequenced in a study of blood T cell repertoires in COVID-19. Assay: immunoSEQ multiplex PCR; the TCRdb copy retains only in-frame clones and omits some. The table records 300,000 to 400,000 clones, about 90% of them present only once. The specimen was peripheral blood. The receptors stem from a woman younger than 35 who had recovered from COVID-19.

The chain is built from TRBV4-3 and TRBJ2-1; 9 nucleotides agree with TRBD2. Germline-derived CDR1 and CDR2 are LGHNA and YSLEER. The CDR3 runs 17 residues. The J segment lost 5 bases and the V segment lost 1 base, leaving 9 bases of the junction unmatched. CDR3 region: CASSQVFSGSRDNEQFF. The CDR3 nucleotides read TGCGCCAGCAGCCAAGTATTTAGCGGGAGTCGGGACAATGAGCAGTTCTTC.

This chain connects TRBV29-1 to TRBJ2-1; TRBD2 might be the D (7 bases). The CDR3 is 18 residues long. V dropped 7 bases and J dropped 0 bases, with 25 bases sitting between them. Germline lookup yields CDR1 SQVTM and CDR2 ANQGSEA. This chain's CDR3 is CSALRGLGREPSYNEQFF. The CDR3 bases are TGCAGCGCTCTACGGGGGCTCGGGCGGGAGCCCTCCTACAATGAGCAGTTCTTC.

This sequence joins TRBV7-2 and TRBJ2-5; a weak D match, TRBD2 (5 bases). The germline CDR1 and CDR2 sequences are SGHTA and FQGNSA. CDR3 length: 15 amino acids. Trimming removed 5 bases from V and 5 bases from J, with 18 bases in between. The DNA for the CDR3 is TGTGCCAGCAGCGAACGCGGGTCGCCGAGGGAGACCCAGTACTTC. It yields the protein CASSERGSPRETQYF.

The count of this clone is one. This rearrangement joins TRBV9 to TRBJ1-5, with a weak D call TRBD1 (6 bases). CDR3 length: 16 amino acids. From germline, CDR1 is SGDLS and CDR2 YYNGEE. V gave up 0 bases and J gave up 5 bases, with 15 bases separating them. This chain's CDR3 is CASSVGAGARDQPQHF. The DNA for the CDR3 is TGTGCCAGCAGCGTAGGGGCAGGGGCCAGGGATCAGCCCCAGCATTTT.

This sequence joins TRBV7-2 and TRBJ2-3; 12 nucleotides line up with TRBD2. V trimming: 5 bases; J trimming: 6 bases; junction bases outside the gene matches: 12. Germline V lookup: CDR1 SGHTA, CDR2 FQGNSA. There are 17 residues in the CDR3. CDR3 amino acids: CASSGSSGRAGGDTQYF. The CDR3 DNA follows: TGTGCCAGCAGCGGATCTAGCGGGAGGGCCGGAGGGGATACGCAGTATTTT.

The chain employs TRBV4-2 and TRBJ2-2, with 14 bases matching TRBD2. Per germline, CDR1 LGHNA and CDR2 YNFKEQ. This CDR3 has 17 amino acids. V lost 0 bases, J lost 6 bases, and 3 bases stayed unmatched. CDR3 coding DNA: TGTGCCAGCAGCCAAGAAGGACTAGCGGGAGGAGCCGGGGAGCTGTTTTTT. Translated: CASSQEGLAGGAGELFF.

The chain carries TRBV11-2 and TRBJ2-2; 12 positions match TRBD2. V was pared by 8 bases and J by 7 bases, with 8 bases of the junction left unmatched. Looked up from germline, CDR1 is SGHAT and CDR2 is FQNNGV. The CDR3 has 15 residues. The CDR3 nucleotides are TGTGCCAGCGGACAGACTAGCGGGAGTGGCGGGGAGCTGTTTTTT. Translating gives CASGQTSGSGGELFF. The whole variable domain, filled in from reference TRBV11-2 and TRBJ2-2, reads EAGVAQSPRYKIIEKRQSVAFWCNPISGHATLYWYQQILGQGPKLLIQFQNNGVVDDSQLPKDRFSAERLKGVDSTLKIQPAKLEDSAVYLCASGQTSGSGGELFFGEGSRLTVL.

The chain employs TRBV19 and TRBJ1-5; weak D call: TRBD1 (6 bases). The CDR3 runs 15 residues. The germline gives CDR1 LNHDA, CDR2 SQIVND (reference sequence). With 9 bases removed from V and 2 bases from J, the gap between germline ends came to 17 bases. CDR3: CASKSTGSGNQPQHF. The CDR3 coding sequence is TGTGCCAGCAAGAGTACAGGGTCGGGCAATCAGCCCCAGCATTTT.

The rearrangement uses TRBV4-3 and TRBJ1-1; D not resolved. Trimming pared 1 base from V and 7 bases from J, leaving 7 bases between. CDR1 and CDR2 from the germline V gene are LGHNA and YSLEER. This CDR3 has 12 amino acids. The CDR3 spells CASSQVAGEAFF. Here the CDR3 DNA reads TGCGCCAGCAGCCAAGTCGCCGGTGAAGCTTTCTTT.

The chain couples TRBV30 to TRBJ1-4; D call uncertain. The CDR3 is 13 amino acids. The V end lost 3 bases, the J end lost 8 bases, and 13 bases lay between the germline ends. Per the germline V gene, CDR1 is GTSNPN and CDR2 is SVGIG (reference sequence). The CDR3 loop is CAWRTGWSEKLFF. The CDR3 nucleotides are TGTGCCTGGAGGACCGGGTGGTCCGAAAAACTGTTTTTT.

This clone came up a few times. The chain has TRBV6-2 or TRBV6-3 and TRBJ2-3; D is unresolved. Germline CDR1 reads MNHEY; CDR2 reads SVGEGT. V was pared by 0 bases and J by 3 bases, with 4 bases between. The CDR3 is 13 amino acids. The CDR3 coding sequence is TGTGCCAGCAGTTACTCGAGTACAGATACGCAGTATTTT. This gives the protein CASSYSSTDTQYF.

The chain has TRBV9 and TRBJ1-2; tentative D call: TRBD1 (6 bases). Between the trimmed V and J ends, which lost 2 bases and 6 bases, there was a span of 11 bases. The length of the CDR3 is 13 residues. Germline V CDR1 and CDR2: SGDLS, YYNGEE. The CDR3 spells CASSVAGVHGYTF. CDR3 bases: TGTGCCAGCAGCGTCGCAGGGGTGCATGGCTACACCTTC.

The rearrangement uses TRBV7-7 and TRBJ2-1, with D maybe TRBD2 (6 bases). V lost 1 base, J lost 4 bases, and 11 bases lay in between. Germline V lookup: CDR1 SSHAT, CDR2 FNYEAQ (reference sequence). The CDR3 consists of 15 residues. The CDR3 sequence: CASSLGRAPYNEQFF. Written as DNA, the CDR3 is TGTGCCAGCAGCTTAGGGAGGGCCCCTTACAATGAGCAGTTCTTC.

This rearrangement joins TRBV7-8 to TRBJ1-4, with 9 bases aligning to TRBD1. The CDR3 extends over 16 amino acids. Germline-derived CDR1 and CDR2 are SGHVS and FQNEAQ. The J segment lost 0 bases and the V segment lost 5 bases, leaving 4 bases of the junction unmatched. The CDR3 DNA sequence: TGTGCCAGCAGCATAAGACAGGGGGCAACTAATGAAAAACTGTTTTTT. It specifies CASSIRQGATNEKLFF.